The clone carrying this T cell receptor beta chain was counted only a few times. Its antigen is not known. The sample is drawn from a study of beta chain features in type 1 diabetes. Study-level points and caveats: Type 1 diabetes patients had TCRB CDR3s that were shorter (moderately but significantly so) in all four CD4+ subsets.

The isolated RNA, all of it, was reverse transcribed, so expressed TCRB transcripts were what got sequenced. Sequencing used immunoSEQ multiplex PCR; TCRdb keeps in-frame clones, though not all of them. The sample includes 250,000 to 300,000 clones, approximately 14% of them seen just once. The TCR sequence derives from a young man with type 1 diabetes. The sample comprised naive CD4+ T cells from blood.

The CDR3 nucleotides read TGTGCCAGCAGCCTTACAGGGGCCAATGAGCAGTTCTTC. Amino acid sequence: CASSLTGANEQFF. This chain links TRBV7-3 with TRBJ2-1, with TRBD1 matching over 7 bases. The CDR3 has 13 amino acids. The junction had 4 bases not matched to a gene; V was cut back by 5 bases and J by 6 bases. Germline CDR1 reads SGHTA; CDR2 reads FQGTGA.